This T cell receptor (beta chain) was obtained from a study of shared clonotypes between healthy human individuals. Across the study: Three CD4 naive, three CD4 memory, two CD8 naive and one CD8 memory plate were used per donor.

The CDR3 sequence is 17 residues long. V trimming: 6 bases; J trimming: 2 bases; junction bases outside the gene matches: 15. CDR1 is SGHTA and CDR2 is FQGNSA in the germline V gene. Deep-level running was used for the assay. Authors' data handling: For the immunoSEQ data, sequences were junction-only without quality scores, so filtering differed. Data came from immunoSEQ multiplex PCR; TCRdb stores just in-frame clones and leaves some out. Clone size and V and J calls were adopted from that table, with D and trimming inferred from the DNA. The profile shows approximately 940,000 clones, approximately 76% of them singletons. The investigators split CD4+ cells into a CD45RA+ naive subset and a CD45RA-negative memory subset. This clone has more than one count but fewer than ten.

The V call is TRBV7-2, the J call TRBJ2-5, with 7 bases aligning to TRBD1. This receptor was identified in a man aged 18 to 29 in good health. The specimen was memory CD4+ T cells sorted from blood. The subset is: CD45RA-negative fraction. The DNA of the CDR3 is TGTGCCAGCAGAAGACAGGGCGGCGCAGGGGGACAAGAGACCCAGTACTTC. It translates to CASRRQGGAGGQETQYF.